The clone carrying this T cell receptor (beta chain) was detected only a few times. These data come from a study of blood T cells in healthy people across ages. Together with a sample-barcoded 5' primer, a J-beta primer mix was included in a second PCR lasting about 7 to 12 cycles. TCRdb reprocessed the 5' RACE reads with MiXCR, giving one entry per CDR3 protein. The sample contains roughly 1,100,000 distinct CDR3 sequences, approximately 25% of which appear only once. With 3 bases clipped from V and 5 bases from J, the junction kept 5 bases outside the gene matches. CDR3 length: 15 residues. This same sample was also taken into another study, of T cells of mothers and their children. That report notes: When the second PCR was run, its M1S primer added sample barcodes and 2-4 random nucleotides.

The chain has TRBV12-3 or TRBV12-4 and TRBJ2-1; 9 bases are shared with TRBD1. This clonotype originated in a girl aged 2 to 9 in good health. Source material: blood. The CDR3 sequence is CASSFDGTGNNEQFF. CDR3 coding DNA: TGTGCCAGCAGTTTCGACGGGACAGGGAACAATGAGCAGTTCTTC.